Below, one T cell receptor (beta chain) is given with its context. The CDR3 totals 15 residues. The J segment lost 2 bases and the V segment lost 2 bases, leaving 4 bases of the junction unmatched. Germline CDR1 MNHNY, CDR2 SVGAGI (reference sequence). These data belong to a study of blood T cell repertoires in COVID-19. Study summary: COVID-19 samples collected from the United States, Italy and Spain covered acute and convalescent phases. PBMCs, B-cell-depleted T cells, or T cells provided the cDNA or gDNA that made up the material.

TCRdb keeps only in-frame clones here, not all; method: immunoSEQ multiplex PCR. The sample yields more than 40,000 clones, about 88% seen once. The specimen sequenced was peripheral blood. This TCR was recovered from a man aged 50 or older with active COVID-19. The chain links TRBV6-6 to TRBJ1-2; TRBD1 matches 8 bases. CDR3 region: CASSYADRENYGYTF. The CDR3 DNA is TGTGCCAGCAGTTACGCGGACAGGGAAAACTATGGCTACACCTTC.